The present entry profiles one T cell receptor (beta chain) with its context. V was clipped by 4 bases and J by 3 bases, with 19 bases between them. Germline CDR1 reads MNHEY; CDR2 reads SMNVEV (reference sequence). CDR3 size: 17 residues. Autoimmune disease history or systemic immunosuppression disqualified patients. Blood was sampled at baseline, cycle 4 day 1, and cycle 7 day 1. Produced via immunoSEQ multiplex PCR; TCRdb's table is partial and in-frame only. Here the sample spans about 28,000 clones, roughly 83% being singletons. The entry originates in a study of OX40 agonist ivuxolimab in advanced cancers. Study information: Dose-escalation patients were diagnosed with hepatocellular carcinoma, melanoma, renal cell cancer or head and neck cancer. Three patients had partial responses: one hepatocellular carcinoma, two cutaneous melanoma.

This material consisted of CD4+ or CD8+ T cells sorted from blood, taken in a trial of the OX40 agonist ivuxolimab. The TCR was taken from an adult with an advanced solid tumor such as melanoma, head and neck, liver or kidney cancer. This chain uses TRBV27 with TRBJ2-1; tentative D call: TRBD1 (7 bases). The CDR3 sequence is CASSSPEGANHYNEQFF. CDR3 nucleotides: TGTGCCAGCAGTTCACCGGAGGGGGCGAACCACTACAATGAGCAGTTCTTC.